This T cell receptor (beta chain) was recorded in a study of cytomegalovirus exposure and HLA in healthy donors. Study background: Counted in an early data release were approximately 80 million unique TCRs from HLA-typed donors. Points from the study as a whole: About 87% or about 30% of the time was how often most TCR beta V segments were productive, according to an earlier analysis. More clonal expansion characterized HLA-associated TCR beta chains than equally common others in a later analysis. Later genetic work tied a missense DCLRE1C variant to beta-chain V and J trimming.

The CDR3 runs 16 residues. V lost 4 bases, J lost 2 bases, and 16 bases lay in between. CDR1 is SGHRS and CDR2 is YFSETQ in the germline V gene. PCR employed 60 Vbeta and 13 Jbeta primers. Assay: immunoSEQ multiplex PCR; the TCRdb copy retains only in-frame clones and omits some. The sample shows about 120,000 clones, around 77% of them seen only once. The sample holds a few counts of this clone. What it recognizes is unknown. This receptor was obtained from a human donor in good health. Sequencing was carried out using PBMCs. V and J are TRBV5-1 and TRBJ2-4, with D maybe TRBD2 (6 bases). The CDR3 sequence: CASSPEGRPPKNIQYF. The CDR3 nucleotides are TGCGCCAGCAGCCCGGAGGGAAGACCCCCCAAAAACATTCAGTACTTC.